A selection of T cell receptor beta chains follows, all from one sample in a study of shared clonotypes between healthy human individuals. Assay used: immunoSEQ multiplex PCR; TCRdb lists only in-frame clones, some missing. The sample holds about 980,000 clones, 60% to 85% seen once. Sample: memory CD4+ T cells sorted from blood. These receptors were collected from a man aged 18 to 29 in good health. The CDR3 runs from the conserved cysteine through the conserved F or W. A D gene is named only where the DNA matches it firmly. Part of the rows lack a size; the others show once, few, many or a class for expanded clones.

CASSLYPTPQETQYF TGCGCCAGCAGCTTGTACCCCACCCCACAAGAGACCCAGTACTTC NA TRBJ2-5 few TRBV5-1
CASIRGTNYGYTF TGTGCCAGCATTAGGGGGACTAACTATGGCTACACCTTC NA TRBJ1-2 NA TRBV6-1
CASSLSAGAPGYTF TGCGCCAGCAGCTTGTCTGCGGGGGCGCCCGGCTACACCTTC NA TRBJ1-2 few TRBV5-1
CASSLGGATDTQYF TGTGCCAGCAGCTTGGGCGGCGCCACAGATACGCAGTATTTT NA TRBJ2-3 NA TRBV7-9
CASSELREGRTDTQYF TGCGCCAGCAGTGAACTGCGGGAGGGCCGCACAGATACGCAGTATTTT TRBD2 TRBJ2-3 NA TRBV10-1
CASTRRGGHNEQFF TGTGCCAGTACTCGGCGGGGGGGCCATAATGAGCAGTTCTTC TRBD2 TRBJ2-1 few TRBV19
CASSFAGGSNYYEQYF TGTGCCAGCAGTTTCGCCGGGGGGAGCAACTACTACGAGCAGTACTTC TRBD2 TRBJ2-7 NA TRBV28
CASSSYPGGETQYF TGTGCCAGCAGTTCATACCCGGGGGGGGAGACCCAGTACTTC TRBD2 TRBJ2-5 NA TRBV27
CASSPSGWYEQYF TGTGCCAGCAGCCCTAGCGGGTGGTACGAGCAGTACTTC TRBD2 TRBJ2-7 NA TRBV7-2
CASSTNGGLNTEAFF TGTGCCAGCAGCACTAACGGGGGGCTGAACACTGAAGCTTTCTTT NA TRBJ1-1 NA TRBV5-4
CASSLTGERLREQYF TGCGCCAGCAGCCTGACAGGGGAGCGGCTGCGCGAGCAGTACTTC TRBD1 TRBJ2-7 NA TRBV5-1
CASGLVPYRANSGANVLTF TGTGCTAGTGGTTTGGTACCGTACAGGGCAAACTCTGGGGCCAACGTCCTGACTTTC NA TRBJ2-6 NA TRBV12-5
CASSGESGGYQPQHF TGTGCCAGCAGTGGGGAATCAGGGGGATATCAGCCCCAGCATTTT TRBD1 TRBJ1-5 NA TRBV6-1
CASSQDLAGARNEQYF TGTGCCAGCAGCCAAGATCTCGCGGGGGCGAGGAACGAGCAGTACTTC NA TRBJ2-7 NA TRBV4-2
CASSRGSKETQYF TGTGCCAGCAGTAGGGGGAGTAAAGAGACCCAGTACTTC NA TRBJ2-5 few TRBV2
CASSDEGTTGQDTQYF TGTGCCAGCAGTGACGAAGGGACAACAGGCCAAGATACGCAGTATTTT NA TRBJ2-3 NA TRBV6-4
CASSFSGRAIETQYF TGTGCCAGCAGCTTTAGCGGGAGGGCCATAGAGACCCAGTACTTC TRBD2 TRBJ2-5 NA TRBV7-9
CASSVTGTGTYEQYF TGTGCCAGCAGCGTAACCGGGACAGGGACCTACGAGCAGTACTTC TRBD1 TRBJ2-7 NA TRBV9
CASSGGFRETQYF TGCGCCAGCAGTGGTGGGTTTAGAGAGACCCAGTACTTC NA TRBJ2-5 NA TRBV5-1
CASSNPTSGRGYEQFF TGCGCCAGCAGCAACCCAACTAGCGGGAGGGGGTATGAGCAGTTCTTC TRBD2 TRBJ2-1 NA TRBV5-1
CASSEPGPDTQYF TGTGCCAGCAGTGAACCGGGGCCAGATACGCAGTATTTT NA TRBJ2-3 NA TRBV2
CASSLGPGGEETQYF TGTGCCAGCAGCTTAGGCCCGGGAGGGGAAGAGACCCAGTACTTC TRBD2 TRBJ2-5 NA TRBV11-2
CASSLPSGGKYTF TGTGCCAGCAGCTTGCCCTCAGGGGGCAAGTACACCTTC TRBD1 TRBJ1-2 many TRBV5-6
CAWSNGASTDTQYF TGTGCCTGGAGTAACGGGGCTAGCACAGATACGCAGTATTTT NA TRBJ2-3 NA TRBV30
CAWRTAGGPRETQYF TGTGCCTGGAGGACAGCGGGAGGCCCTAGGGAGACCCAGTACTTC TRBD2 TRBJ2-5 NA TRBV30
CASSDRRSNTGELFF TGTGCCAGTAGTGACAGAAGATCGAACACCGGGGAGCTGTTTTTT NA TRBJ2-2 NA TRBV19
CAWAPNTEAFF TGTGCCTGGGCACCGAACACTGAAGCTTTCTTT NA TRBJ1-1 few TRBV30
CASSEQYRAGVEKLFF TGTGCCAGCAGTGAACAGTACAGGGCGGGTGTTGAAAAACTGTTTTTT NA TRBJ1-4 once TRBV25-1
CASSLAGVNTGELFF TGTGCCAGCAGTTTAGCGGGGGTGAACACCGGGGAGCTGTTTTTT TRBD2 TRBJ2-2 NA TRBV2
CSVRAGTSVADTQYF TGCAGCGTCAGAGCCGGGACTAGCGTTGCAGATACGCAGTATTTT TRBD2 TRBJ2-3 NA TRBV29-1
CASSIGANQPQHF TGTGCCAGTAGTATAGGGGCTAATCAGCCCCAGCATTTT NA TRBJ1-5 NA TRBV19
CASSPGLSSYEQYF TGTGCCAGCTCACCAGGCCTTAGCTCCTACGAGCAGTACTTC NA TRBJ2-7 once TRBV18
CASGLAGTYNEQFF TGCGCCAGCGGACTAGCGGGGACCTACAATGAGCAGTTCTTC TRBD2 TRBJ2-1 NA TRBV10-2
CASVTRGLVTEAFF TGTGCTAGCGTGACCCGGGGTTTGGTAACTGAAGCTTTCTTT NA TRBJ1-1 NA TRBV12-5
CASSLTGGTEAFF TGTGCCAGCAGCCTGACAGGGGGCACTGAAGCTTTCTTT TRBD1 TRBJ1-1 few TRBV7-3
CASSPEGNRAAGEQYF TGTGCCAGCTCACCCGAGGGGAACAGGGCGGCTGGCGAGCAGTACTTC NA TRBJ2-7 NA TRBV18
CASSHLYGPNEKLFF TGCGCCAGCAGCCATCTCTACGGTCCTAATGAAAAACTGTTTTTT NA TRBJ1-4 NA TRBV4-1
CASSTRQGPLLSTDTQYF TGTGCCAGCAGTACCCGACAGGGGCCCCTTCTCAGCACAGATACGCAGTATTTT TRBD1 TRBJ2-3 NA TRBV28
CASSLSPSGANVLTF TGCGCCAGCAGCTTGTCCCCTTCTGGGGCCAACGTCCTGACTTTC NA TRBJ2-6 NA TRBV5-1
CASIGGNYNSPLHF TGTGCCAGCATTGGGGGAAACTATAATTCACCCCTCCACTTT NA TRBJ1-6 NA TRBV6-6
CASSLDSHGSTSGQETQYF TGTGCCAGCAGCTTAGATAGTCACGGGTCGACTAGCGGGCAAGAGACCCAGTACTTC TRBD2 TRBJ2-5 NA TRBV7-8
CAWSERDRIFGNTIYF TGTGCCTGGAGTGAGAGGGACAGGATATTTGGAAACACCATATATTTT TRBD1 TRBJ1-3 NA TRBV30
CASSAVSSGGLTDTQYF TGTGCCAGCAGCGCTGTTAGTAGCGGGGGGCTGACAGATACGCAGTATTTT TRBD2 TRBJ2-3 NA TRBV4-2
CAISQRGGQKMNTEAFF TGTGCCATCAGCCAGCGAGGGGGGCAGAAAATGAACACTGAAGCTTTCTTT NA TRBJ1-1 NA TRBV10-3
CASSPGQGAQSLYGYTF TGTGCCAGCAGCCCGGGACAGGGGGCGCAGAGTCTCTATGGCTACACCTTC TRBD1 TRBJ1-2 NA TRBV7-3
CASSTTGEGNEQYF TGCGCCAGCAGCACGACAGGGGAGGGTAACGAGCAGTACTTC NA TRBJ2-7 once TRBV5-1
CASSLDMRAGTEAFF TGCGCCAGCAGCCTCGATATGCGGGCGGGGACTGAAGCTTTCTTT NA TRBJ1-1 NA TRBV5-1
CASSVSPGGQTTNEKLFF TGCGCCAGCAGCGTTTCCCCAGGGGGACAAACAACTAATGAAAAACTGTTTTTT TRBD1 TRBJ1-4 few TRBV5-1
CASSLPVLETQYF TGTGCCAGCTCGCTACCGGTATTGGAGACCCAGTACTTC NA TRBJ2-5 NA TRBV18